This T cell receptor (beta chain) was observed in a study of blood T cell repertoires in COVID-19. Study summary: PBMCs, B-cell-depleted T cells, or T cells were the source of the cDNA or gDNA that made up the material.

Profiling relied on immunoSEQ multiplex PCR, and the TCRdb table lists in-frame clones only, not all of them. The top ten clones hold roughly a tenth of a sample with around 220,000 clones, 70% to 90% of them seen once. This CDR3 has 13 amino acids. The germline V and J ends were trimmed by 5 bases and 6 bases, with 12 bases remaining between them. Per germline, CDR1 LNHDA and CDR2 SQIVND (reference sequence). Sample: peripheral blood. The V call is TRBV19, the J call TRBJ2-3; weak D call: TRBD1 (5 bases). The sequence was obtained from a woman in her forties or fifties with COVID-19, enrolled during active disease. The CDR3 nucleotides are TGTGCCAGTAGTGTGACAGCGCCGGATACGCAGTATTTT. It encodes CASSVTAPDTQYF. Drawing the rest from reference TRBV19 and TRBJ2-3, the complete variable domain is DGGITQSPKYLFRKEGQNVTLSCEQNLNHDAMYWYRQDPGQGLRLIYYSQIVNDFQKGDIAEGYSVSREKKESFPLTVTSAQKNPTAFYLCASSVTAPDTQYFGPGTRLTVL.